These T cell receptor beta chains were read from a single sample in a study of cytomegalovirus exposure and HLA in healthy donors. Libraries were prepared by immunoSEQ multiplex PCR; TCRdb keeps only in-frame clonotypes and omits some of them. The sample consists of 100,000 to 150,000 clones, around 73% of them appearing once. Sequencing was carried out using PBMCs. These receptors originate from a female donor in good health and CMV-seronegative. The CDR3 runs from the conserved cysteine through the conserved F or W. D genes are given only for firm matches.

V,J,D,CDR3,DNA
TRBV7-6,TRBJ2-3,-,CASSWVSGTDTQYF,TGTGCCAGCAGCTGGGTATCGGGGACAGATACGCAGTATTTT
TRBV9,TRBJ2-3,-,CASSVDRAGSNTDTQYF,TGTGCCAGCAGCGTAGACCGGGCGGGATCCAACACAGATACGCAGTATTTT
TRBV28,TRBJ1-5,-,CASSSLSVGNQPQHF,TGTGCCAGCAGTTCCCTCAGTGTTGGCAATCAGCCCCAGCATTTT
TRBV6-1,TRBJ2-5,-,CASTRQGGRETQYF,TGTGCCAGCACACGACAGGGAGGTCGAGAGACCCAGTACTTC
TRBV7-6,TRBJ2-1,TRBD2,CASSLASPWREGRWGNEQFF,TGTGCCAGCAGCTTAGCGTCTCCCTGGCGGGAGGGCCGTTGGGGCAATGAGCAGTTCTTC
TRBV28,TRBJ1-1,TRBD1,CASSWTGEATEAFF,TGTGCCAGCAGTTGGACAGGGGAGGCCACTGAAGCTTTCTTT
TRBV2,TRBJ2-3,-,CASNPGAGDTQYF,TGTGCCAGCAATCCAGGGGCAGGGGATACGCAGTATTTT
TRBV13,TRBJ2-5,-,CASSLVTGYQETQYF,TGTGCCAGCAGCTTAGTCACAGGGTACCAAGAGACCCAGTACTTC
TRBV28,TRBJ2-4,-,CASRKGGKNIQYF,TGTGCCAGCAGAAAGGGAGGCAAAAACATTCAGTACTTC
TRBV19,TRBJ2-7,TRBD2,CASSKSGTSGSSYEQYF,TGTGCCAGTAGTAAATCCGGGACTAGCGGGTCTTCCTACGAGCAGTACTTC
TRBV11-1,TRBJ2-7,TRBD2,CASSRSGSSYEQYF,TGTGCCAGCAGCCGTAGCGGGAGCTCCTACGAGCAGTACTTC
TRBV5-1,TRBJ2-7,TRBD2,CASSLGREVYEQYF,TGCGCCAGCAGCTTGGGGCGGGAGGTTTATGAGCAGTACTTC
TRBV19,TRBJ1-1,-,CASSNRYRENTEAFF,TGTGCCAGTAGTAACCGCTACAGGGAGAACACTGAAGCTTTCTTT
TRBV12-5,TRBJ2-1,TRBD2,CASGLGLAGWGDEQFF,TGTGCTAGTGGTTTGGGACTAGCGGGTTGGGGCGATGAGCAGTTCTTC
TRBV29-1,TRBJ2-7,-,CSVEAGISPYEQYF,TGCAGCGTTGAGGCGGGGATTAGTCCCTACGAGCAGTACTTC
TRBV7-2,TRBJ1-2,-,CASSSYVDSDGYTF,TGTGCCAGCAGCTCCTATGTGGACAGTGATGGCTACACCTTC
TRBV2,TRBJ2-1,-,CASSEKTAYNEQFF,TGTGCCAGCAGTGAAAAGACAGCGTACAATGAGCAGTTCTTC
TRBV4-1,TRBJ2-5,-,CASSQDSSRRETQYF,TGCGCCAGCAGCCAAGATAGTTCGCGGAGGGAGACCCAGTACTTC
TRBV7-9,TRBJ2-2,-,CASSFYGDGELFF,TGTGCCAGCAGCTTTTACGGGGACGGGGAGCTGTTTTTT
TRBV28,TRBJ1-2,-,CASSLGSGVGYTF,TGTGCCAGCAGTTTGGGGTCGGGGGTTGGCTACACCTTC
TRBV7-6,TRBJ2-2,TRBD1,CASSLEGQGNTGELFF,TGTGCCAGCAGCTTAGAGGGACAGGGGAACACCGGGGAGCTGTTTTTT
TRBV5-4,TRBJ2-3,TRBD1,CASSRGTGEGTQYF,TGTGCCAGCAGCCGAGGGACAGGGGAGGGTACGCAGTATTTT
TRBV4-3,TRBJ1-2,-,CASSQERSGGRGYTF,TGCGCCAGCAGCCAAGAACGATCCGGAGGTCGCGGCTACACCTTC
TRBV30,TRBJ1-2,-,CAWSVARQYGYTF,TGTGCCTGGAGTGTAGCGCGACAGTATGGCTACACCTTC
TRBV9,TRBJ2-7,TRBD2,CASSVGLAGAEQYF,TGTGCCAGCAGCGTAGGTCTAGCGGGAGCCGAGCAGTACTTC